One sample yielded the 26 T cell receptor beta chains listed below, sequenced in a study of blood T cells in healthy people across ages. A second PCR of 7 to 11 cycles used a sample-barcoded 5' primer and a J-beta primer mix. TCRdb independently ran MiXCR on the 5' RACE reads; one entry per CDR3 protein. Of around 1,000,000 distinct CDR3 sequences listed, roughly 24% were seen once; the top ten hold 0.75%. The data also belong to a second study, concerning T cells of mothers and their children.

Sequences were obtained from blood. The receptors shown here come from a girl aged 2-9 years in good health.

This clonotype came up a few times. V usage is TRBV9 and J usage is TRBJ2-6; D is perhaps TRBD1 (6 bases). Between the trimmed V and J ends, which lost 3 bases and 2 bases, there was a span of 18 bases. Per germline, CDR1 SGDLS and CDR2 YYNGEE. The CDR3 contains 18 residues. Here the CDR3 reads CASSAITGSTAGANVLTF. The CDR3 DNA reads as TGTGCCAGCAGCGCGATAACAGGGAGTACGGCTGGGGCCAACGTCCTGACTTTC.

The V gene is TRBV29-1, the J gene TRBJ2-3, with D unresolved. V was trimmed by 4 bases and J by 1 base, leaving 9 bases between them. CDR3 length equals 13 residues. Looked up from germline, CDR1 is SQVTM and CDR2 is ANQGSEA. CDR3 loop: CSVVRTGTDTQYF. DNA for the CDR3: TGCAGCGTTGTGCGCACCGGCACAGATACGCAGTATTTT.

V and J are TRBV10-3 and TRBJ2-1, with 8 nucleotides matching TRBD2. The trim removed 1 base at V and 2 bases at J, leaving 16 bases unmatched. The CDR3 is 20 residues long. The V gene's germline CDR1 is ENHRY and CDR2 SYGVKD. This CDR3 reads CAISELLPGTIAGTYNEQFF. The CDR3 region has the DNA TGTGCCATCAGTGAGTTACTCCCGGGAACGATAGCGGGAACCTACAATGAGCAGTTCTTC.

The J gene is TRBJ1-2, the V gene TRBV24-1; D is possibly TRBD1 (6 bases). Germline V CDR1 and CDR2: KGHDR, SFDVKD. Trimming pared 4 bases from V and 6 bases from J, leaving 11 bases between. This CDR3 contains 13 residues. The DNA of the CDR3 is TGTGCCACCAGTGACAACAGGGAGAATGGCTACACCTTC. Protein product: CATSDNRENGYTF.

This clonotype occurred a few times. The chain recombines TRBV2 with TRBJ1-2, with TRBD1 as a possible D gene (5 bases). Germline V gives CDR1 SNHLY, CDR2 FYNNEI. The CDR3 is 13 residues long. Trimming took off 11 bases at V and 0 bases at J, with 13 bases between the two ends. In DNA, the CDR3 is TGTGCCGGAGACAGTGGGGCTAACTATGGCTACACCTTC. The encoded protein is CAGDSGANYGYTF. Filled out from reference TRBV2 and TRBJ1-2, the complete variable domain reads EPEVTQTPSHQVTQMGQEVILRCVPISNHLYFYWYRQILGQKVEFLVSFYNNEISEKSEIFDDQFSVERPDGSNFTLKIRSTKLEDSAMYFCAGDSGANYGYTFGSGTRLTVV.

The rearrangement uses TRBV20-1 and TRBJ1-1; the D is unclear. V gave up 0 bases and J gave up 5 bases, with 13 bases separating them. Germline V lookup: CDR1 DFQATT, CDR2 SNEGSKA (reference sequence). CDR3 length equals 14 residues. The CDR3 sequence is CSARDPGIRTEAFF. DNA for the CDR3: TGCAGTGCTAGAGATCCCGGGATTCGGACTGAAGCTTTCTTT.

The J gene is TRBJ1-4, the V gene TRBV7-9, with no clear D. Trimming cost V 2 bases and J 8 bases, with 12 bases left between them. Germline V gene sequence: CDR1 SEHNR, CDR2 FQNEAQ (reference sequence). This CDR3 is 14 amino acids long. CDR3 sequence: CASSLTGSGEKLFF. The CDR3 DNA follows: TGTGCCAGCAGCTTAACCGGGTCCGGGGAAAAACTGTTTTTT.

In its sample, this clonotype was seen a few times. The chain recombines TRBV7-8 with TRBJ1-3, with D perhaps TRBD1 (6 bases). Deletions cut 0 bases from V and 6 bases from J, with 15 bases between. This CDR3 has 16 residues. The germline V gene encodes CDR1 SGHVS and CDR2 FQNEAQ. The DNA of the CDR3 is TGTGCCAGCAGCTTAGCGGGGGGCGCAGAGGAAAACACCATATATTTT. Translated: CASSLAGGAEENTIYF.

CDR3 sequence reads: CASSLGHGDYGYTF. CDR3 coding DNA: TGTGCCAGCAGTTTAGGTCATGGGGACTATGGCTACACCTTC. The V call is TRBV12-3 or TRBV12-4, the J call TRBJ1-2; D is unclear. The germline V and J ends were trimmed by 1 base and 3 bases, with 9 bases remaining between them. The CDR3 is 14 residues long.

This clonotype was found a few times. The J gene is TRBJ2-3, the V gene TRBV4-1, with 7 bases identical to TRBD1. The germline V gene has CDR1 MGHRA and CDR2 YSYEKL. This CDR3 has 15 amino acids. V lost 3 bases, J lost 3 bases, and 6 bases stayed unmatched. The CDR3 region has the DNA TGCGCCAGCAGCCATACAGGGGTCGCGACAGATACGCAGTATTTT. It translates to CASSHTGVATDTQYF.

The CDR3 DNA sequence: TGTGCCAGCAGCCCCCGGGGAGGGACCCAAGAGACCCAGTACTTC. It codes for CASSPRGGTQETQYF. V usage is TRBV7-2 and J usage is TRBJ2-5; 7 bases map to TRBD2. Germline CDR1 is SGHTA and CDR2 is FQGNSA. V trimming: 5 bases; J trimming: 1 base; junction bases outside the gene matches: 7. The CDR3 extends over 15 amino acids.

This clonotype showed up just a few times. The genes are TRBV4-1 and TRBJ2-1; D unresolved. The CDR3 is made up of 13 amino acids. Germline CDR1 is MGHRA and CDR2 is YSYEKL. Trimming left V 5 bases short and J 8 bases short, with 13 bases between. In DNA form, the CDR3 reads TGCGCCAGCAGCGAATCGAATATGGATGAGCAGTTCTTC. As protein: CASSESNMDEQFF.

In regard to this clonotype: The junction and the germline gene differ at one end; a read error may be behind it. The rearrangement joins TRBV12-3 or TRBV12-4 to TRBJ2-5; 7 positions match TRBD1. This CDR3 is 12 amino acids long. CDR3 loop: CASRDRWKTRYF. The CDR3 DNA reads TGTGCCAGCAGGGACAGGTGGAAGACCCGGTACTTC.

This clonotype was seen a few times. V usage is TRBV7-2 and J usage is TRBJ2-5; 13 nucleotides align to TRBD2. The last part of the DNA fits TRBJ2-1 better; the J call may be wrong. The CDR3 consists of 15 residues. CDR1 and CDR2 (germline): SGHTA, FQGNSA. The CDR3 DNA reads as TGTGCCAGCAGTTCCGGGACTAGCGGGATCGCTGAGCAGTTCTTC. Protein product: CASSSGTSGIAEQFF.

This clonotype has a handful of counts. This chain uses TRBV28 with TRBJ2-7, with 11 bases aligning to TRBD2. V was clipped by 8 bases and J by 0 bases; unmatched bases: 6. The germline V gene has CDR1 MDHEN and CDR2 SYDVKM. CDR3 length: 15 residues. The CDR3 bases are TGTGCCAGCTCCCCGGGACTAGCGGTCTCCTACGAGCAGTACTTC. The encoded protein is CASSPGLAVSYEQYF.

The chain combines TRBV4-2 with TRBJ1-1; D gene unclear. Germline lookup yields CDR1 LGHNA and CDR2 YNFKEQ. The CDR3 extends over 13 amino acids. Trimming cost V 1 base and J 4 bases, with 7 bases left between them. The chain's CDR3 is CASSQAGVTEAFF. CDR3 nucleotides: TGTGCCAGCAGCCAAGCGGGTGTCACTGAAGCTTTCTTT.

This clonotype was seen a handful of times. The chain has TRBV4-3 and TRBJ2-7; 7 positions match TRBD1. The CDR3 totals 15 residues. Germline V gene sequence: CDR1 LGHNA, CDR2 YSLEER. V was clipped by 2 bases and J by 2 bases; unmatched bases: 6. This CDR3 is CASSQFYRGPYEQYF. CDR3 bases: TGCGCCAGCAGCCAATTCTACAGGGGCCCCTACGAGCAGTACTTC.

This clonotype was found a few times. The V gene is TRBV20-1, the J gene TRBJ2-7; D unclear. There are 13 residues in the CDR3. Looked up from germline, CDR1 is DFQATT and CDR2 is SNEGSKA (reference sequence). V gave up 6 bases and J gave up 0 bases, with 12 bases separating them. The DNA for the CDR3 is TGCAGTGCCCCAGCGTCCTCCTCCTACGAGCAGTACTTC. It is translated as CSAPASSSYEQYF.

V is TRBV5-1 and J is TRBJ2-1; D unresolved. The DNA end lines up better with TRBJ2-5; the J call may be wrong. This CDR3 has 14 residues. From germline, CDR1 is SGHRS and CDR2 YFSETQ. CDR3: CASSFGRRQETQYF. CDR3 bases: TGCGCCAGCAGCTTCGGCCGGAGACAAGAGACCCAGTACTTC.

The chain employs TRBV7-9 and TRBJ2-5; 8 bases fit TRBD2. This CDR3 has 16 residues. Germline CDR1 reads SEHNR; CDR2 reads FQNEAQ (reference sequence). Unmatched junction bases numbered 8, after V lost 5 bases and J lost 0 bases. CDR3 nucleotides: TGTGCCAGCAGCCTGCCAGCGGGGGCGTACCAAGAGACCCAGTACTTC. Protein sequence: CASSLPAGAYQETQYF.

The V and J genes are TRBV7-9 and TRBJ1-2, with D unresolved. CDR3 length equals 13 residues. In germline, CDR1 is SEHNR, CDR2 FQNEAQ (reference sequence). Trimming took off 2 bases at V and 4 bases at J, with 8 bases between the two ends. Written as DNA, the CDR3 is TGTGCCAGCAGCTTATCAAGGGCCTATGGCTACACCTTC. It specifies CASSLSRAYGYTF.

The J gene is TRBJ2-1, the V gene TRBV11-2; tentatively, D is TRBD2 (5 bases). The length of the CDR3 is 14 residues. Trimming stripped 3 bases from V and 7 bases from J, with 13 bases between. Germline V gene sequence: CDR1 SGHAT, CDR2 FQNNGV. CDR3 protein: CASSLGGLWNEQFF. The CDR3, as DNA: TGTGCCAGCAGCTTGGGCGGGCTTTGGAATGAGCAGTTCTTC.

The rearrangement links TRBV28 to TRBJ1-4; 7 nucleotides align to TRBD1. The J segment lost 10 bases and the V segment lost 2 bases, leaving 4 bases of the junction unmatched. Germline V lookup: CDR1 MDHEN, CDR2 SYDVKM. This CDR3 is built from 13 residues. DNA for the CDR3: TGTGCCAGCAGTTTAAAAGGGGGCGGAAAACTGTTTTTT. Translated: CASSLKGGGKLFF.

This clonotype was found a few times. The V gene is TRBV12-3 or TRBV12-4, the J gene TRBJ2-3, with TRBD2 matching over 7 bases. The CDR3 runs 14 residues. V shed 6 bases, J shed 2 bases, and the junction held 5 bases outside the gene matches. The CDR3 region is CASSRDYFTDTQYF. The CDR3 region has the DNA TGTGCCAGCAGCCGGGACTATTTCACAGATACGCAGTATTTT.

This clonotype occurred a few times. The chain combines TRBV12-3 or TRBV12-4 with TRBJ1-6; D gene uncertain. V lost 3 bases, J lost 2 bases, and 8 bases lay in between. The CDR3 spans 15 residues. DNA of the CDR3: TGTGCCAGCAGTTTCGAGGCTACCTATAATTCACCCCTCCACTTT. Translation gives CASSFEATYNSPLHF.

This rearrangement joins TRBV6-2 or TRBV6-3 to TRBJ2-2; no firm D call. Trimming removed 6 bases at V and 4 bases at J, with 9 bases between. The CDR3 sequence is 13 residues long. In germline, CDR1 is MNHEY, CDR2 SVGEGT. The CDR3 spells CASSYESTGELFF. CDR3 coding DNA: TGTGCCAGCAGCTACGAGTCCACCGGGGAGCTGTTTTTT.